The count of the clone carrying this T cell receptor beta chain is one. The data belong to a study of blood T cell repertoires in COVID-19. As for the study in general: T cells, B-cell-depleted T cells, or PBMCs supplied cDNA or gDNA.

Original processing methods: Cell counts per sample came from amplifying reference gene primers. Using immunoSEQ multiplex PCR, the repertoire was profiled, and TCRdb retains in-frame clones only, with some absent. The V and J calls and clone size are taken from that table; D and trimming were inferred from the DNA. Of 100,000 to 150,000 clones in the sample, roughly 86% were seen once. V was shortened by 1 base and J by 3 bases, with 7 bases between the two germline ends. The CDR3 contains 13 residues. CDR1 is LGHNA, CDR2 YNFKEQ, per germline. This TCR came from a woman in her 70s with COVID-19, enrolled during active disease. The sequencing sample was made of peripheral blood. The chain combines TRBV4-2 with TRBJ2-7; no firm D call. CDR3 loop: CASSQVYSYEQYF. The DNA of the CDR3 is TGTGCCAGCAGCCAAGTATATAGCTACGAGCAGTACTTC.